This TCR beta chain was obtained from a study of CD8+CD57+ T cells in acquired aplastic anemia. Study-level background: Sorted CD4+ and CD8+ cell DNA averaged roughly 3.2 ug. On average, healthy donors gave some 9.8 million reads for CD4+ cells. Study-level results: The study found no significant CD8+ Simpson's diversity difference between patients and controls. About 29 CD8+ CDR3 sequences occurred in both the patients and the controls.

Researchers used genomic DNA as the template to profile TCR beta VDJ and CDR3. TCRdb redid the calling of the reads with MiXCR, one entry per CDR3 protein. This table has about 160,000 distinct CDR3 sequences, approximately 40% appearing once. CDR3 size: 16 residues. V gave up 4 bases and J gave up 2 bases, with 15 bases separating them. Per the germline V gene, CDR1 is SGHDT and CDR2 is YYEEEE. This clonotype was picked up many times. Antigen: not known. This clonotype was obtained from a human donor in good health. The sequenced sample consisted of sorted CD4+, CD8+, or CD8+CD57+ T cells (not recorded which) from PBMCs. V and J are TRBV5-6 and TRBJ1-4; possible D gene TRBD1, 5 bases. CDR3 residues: CASSPGTGVTNEKLFF. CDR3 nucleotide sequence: TGTGCCAGCAGCCCAGGGACCGGCGTCACTAATGAAAAACTGTTTTTT. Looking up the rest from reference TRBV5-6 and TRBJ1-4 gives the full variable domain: DAGVTQSPTHLIKTRGQQVTLRCSPKSGHDTVSWYQQALGQGPQFIFQYYEEEERQRGNFPDRFSGHQFPNYSSELNVNALLLGDSALYLCASSPGTGVTNEKLFFGSGTQLSVL.